The following is a TCR beta chain sequence with its context. The antigen is unknown. One end of the junction varies from germline; a read error may be responsible. This record comes from a study of early stage breast cancer tumors. At the level of the study: Most of the 16 invasive tumors were ER+, PR+ and HER2-. The ER+/PR+/HER2- tumors included roughly eight ductal and a few lobular carcinomas. Overall study findings and caveats: Tumors had around 2.3-fold higher T cell density than normal breast. Functional markers like CD4, CD8 and FOXP3 were missed in bulk sequencing.

Produced via immunoSEQ multiplex PCR; TCRdb's table is partial and in-frame only. The sample includes 5,500 to 7,000 clones, approximately 73% of them seen just once. This CDR3 region has 14 residues. Germline V gene lookup returns CDR1 SSHAT and CDR2 FNYEAQ (reference sequence). Sequencing was carried out using normal breast tissue next to the tumor. The sequence came from a person aged 40 to 49 with breast cancer. The V and J genes are TRBV7-7 and TRBJ2-5; no clear D. The CDR3: CASSPLLPGETQYF. The CDR3 DNA is TGTGCTAGCAGCCCTCTCCTTCCGGGAGAGACCCAGTACTTC.